The clone carrying this TCR beta chain has a single count. Its matching antigen is unknown. Clones were read by immunoSEQ multiplex PCR, and TCRdb kept only the in-frame ones, dropping some. The table shows approximately 47,000 clones, with about 65% occurring only once. This sample stems from a study of cytotoxic CD8 clonotypes in ibrutinib-treated CLL. Points from the study as a whole: Public clonotypes proved infrequent, and on treatment they shrank or remained steady. Higher circulating CD8+ T-cell counts strongly accompanied higher baseline clonality, above age-matched healthy donors.

Germline CDR1 MNHNY, CDR2 SVGAGI (reference sequence). Deletions cut 3 bases from V and 3 bases from J, with 12 bases between. The CDR3 sequence is 15 residues long. This sequence originates from a human donor with chronic lymphocytic leukemia. The chain has TRBV6-6 and TRBJ2-1; unclear D gene. The sample consisted of PBMCs, taken after 24 months of ibrutinib treatment. DNA of the CDR3: TGTGCCAGCAGTTATGCAGGTCCCGACTACAATGAGCAGTTCTTC. This sequence encodes CASSYAGPDYNEQFF.